The 29 T cell receptor beta chains listed next were all sequenced from one sample in a study of cytomegalovirus exposure and HLA in healthy donors (dated by TCRdb to about 2017). Library generation was performed with the immunoSEQ multiplex PCR assay. A mixture of 60 forward primers for TCR Vbeta segments and 13 reverse primers for TCR Jbeta segments was used in the multiplex PCR. The source is immuneACCESS, and TCRdb retained only in-frame sequences with V and J called. Part of the clones is not carried over; for the studies checked, unresolved V genes explain less than half of this, and the remainder is unexplained. In all, the sample holds 150,000 to 200,000 clones, and about 78% of those were seen once. The ten largest clones represent less than 15% of the sample. The sequencing sample was made of PBMCs. The receptors derive from a woman between 50 and 59 years old in good health and CMV-seropositive.

The sample holds a few counts of this clone. The chain combines TRBV6-5 with TRBJ2-1; 9 positions agree with TRBD2. The CDR3 sequence is 16 residues long. V shed 2 bases, J shed 2 bases, and the junction held 4 bases outside the gene matches. Germline V gene data show CDR1 as MNHEY and CDR2 as SVGAGI. CDR3 DNA sequence: TGTGCCAGCAGTTACGGGGCTAGCGGGGCCTACAATGAGCAGTTCTTC. Translation: CASSYGASGAYNEQFF.

The CDR3 region is CASSLGASGTYNEQFF. The CDR3 DNA reads TGTGCCAGCAGCTTGGGGGCTAGCGGTACATACAATGAGCAGTTCTTC. The rearrangement joins TRBV11-2 to TRBJ2-1; tentative D call: TRBD2 (7 bases). The CDR3 spans 16 residues. CDR1 and CDR2 (germline): SGHAT, FQNNGV. Between the trimmed V and J ends, which lost 3 bases and 4 bases, there was a span of 16 bases.

The rearrangement links TRBV7-2 to TRBJ1-2; D gene ambiguous. V was clipped by 5 bases and J by 5 bases, with 12 bases between them. The CDR3 contains 13 residues. Per the germline V gene, CDR1 is SGHTA and CDR2 is FQGNSA. This CDR3 reads CASSRAQEYGYTF. CDR3 nucleotide sequence: TGTGCCAGCAGCCGAGCCCAGGAATATGGCTACACCTTC. Supplemented by reference TRBV7-2 and TRBJ1-2, the full variable domain reads GAGVSQSPSNKVTEKGKDVELRCDPISGHTALYWYRQSLGQGLEFLIYFQGNSAPDKSGLPSDRFSAERTGGSVSTLTIQRTQQEDSAVYLCASSRAQEYGYTFGSGTRLTVV.

The J gene is TRBJ1-2, the V gene TRBV7-9; D unresolved. Trimming took 2 bases from V and 7 from J, leaving 14 bases between them. Germline-derived CDR1 and CDR2 are SEHNR and FQNEAQ (reference sequence). The CDR3 covers 14 residues. The chain's CDR3 is CASSLSQASLGYTF. CDR3 DNA: TGTGCCAGCAGCTTATCCCAGGCCTCCCTTGGCTACACCTTC.

The chain couples TRBV4-2 to TRBJ2-3; D gene unclear. The germline CDR1 and CDR2 sequences are LGHNA and YNFKEQ. The CDR3 contains 16 residues. The ends were cut back, 0 bases at V and 2 bases at J, with 12 bases in the middle. The CDR3 coding sequence is TGTGCCAGCAGCCAAGATTTCCTAGTAATCACAGATACGCAGTATTTT. Protein product: CASSQDFLVITDTQYF.

This clone was seen once. The chain joins TRBV2 to TRBJ1-5, with a tentative D call TRBD1 (5 bases). The CDR3 extends over 14 amino acids. CDR1 is SNHLY and CDR2 is FYNNEI in the germline V gene. Trimming shortened V by 10 bases and J by 2 bases, and 15 bases separated the two germline ends. The CDR3 loop reads CATSNPTGNQPQHF. The DNA for the CDR3 is TGTGCCACCTCGAACCCGACAGGCAATCAGCCCCAGCATTTT.

The chain recombines TRBV6-6 with TRBJ1-2, with TRBD1 as a possible D gene (6 bases). The CDR3 loop spans 14 amino acids. The germline gives CDR1 MNHNY, CDR2 SVGAGI (reference sequence). V was cut by 6 bases and J by 4 bases, with 15 bases left in between. The CDR3 spells CASSLYRASYGYTF. For the CDR3, the DNA is TGTGCCAGCAGCTTATACAGGGCTTCCTATGGCTACACCTTC.

The CDR3 bases are TGTGCCAGCAGCCCAACTGGGGGGACAGACAGGGCCAACGTCCTGACTTTC. Translated: CASSPTGGTDRANVLTF. The V call is TRBV9, the J call TRBJ2-6; a weak D match, TRBD1 (7 bases). The CDR3 is made up of 17 amino acids. Trimming shortened V by 4 bases and J by 5 bases, and 19 bases separated the two germline ends. Germline assignment: CDR1 SGDLS and CDR2 YYNGEE.

The chain employs TRBV5-1 and TRBJ2-5, with TRBD2 matching 9 bases. Germline V CDR1 and CDR2: SGHRS, YFSETQ. The V and J ends lost 3 bases and 4 bases, in that order; junction bases with no gene match: 7. CDR3 size: 15 residues. CDR3 residues: CASSSFAGGGETQYF. For the CDR3, the DNA is TGCGCCAGCAGCTCTTTCGCGGGGGGGGGAGAGACCCAGTACTTC.

In DNA form, the CDR3 reads TGTGCCTGGAGCGATCAGGGCTACGAGCAGTACTTC. Translation gives CAWSDQGYEQYF. The J gene is TRBJ2-5, the V gene TRBV30; TRBD1 might be the D (5 bases). The J call may be incorrect, as the DNA end agrees better with TRBJ2-7. The CDR3 contains 12 residues. The germline CDR1 and CDR2 sequences are GTSNPN and SVGIG (reference sequence).

This clone was picked up a small number of times. The chain has TRBV28 and TRBJ2-4; 7 bases line up with TRBD1. The CDR3 runs to 17 residues. Germline V gene lookup returns CDR1 MDHEN and CDR2 SYDVKM. V shed 3 bases, J shed 1 base, and the junction held 9 bases outside the gene matches. In DNA, the CDR3 is TGTGCCAGCAGTTTCGGGCTAGGGGGCAAGGCCAAAAACATTCAGTACTTC. Translated: CASSFGLGGKAKNIQYF.

The J gene is TRBJ1-3, the V gene TRBV18; TRBD1 is a possible D gene (5 bases). The V gene's germline CDR1 is KGHSH and CDR2 LQKENI. CDR3 length: 15 amino acids. V lost 6 bases and J lost 1, with 13 bases in between. CDR3 nucleotide sequence: TGTGCCAGCTCCAACGGCGGGGGATCTGGAAACACCATATATTTT. This encodes CASSNGGGSGNTIYF.

The rearrangement links TRBV7-9 to TRBJ1-2, with 11 nucleotides matching TRBD1. The CDR3 is made up of 15 amino acids. Germline V gene lookup returns CDR1 SEHNR and CDR2 FQNEAQ (reference sequence). V shed 4 bases and J 8 bases; nucleotides not matched to a gene: 9. As DNA, the CDR3 is TGTGCCAGCAGCTCAACCGGACAGGGGGCGAAGGGCTACACCTTC. Translation: CASSSTGQGAKGYTF.

The rearrangement links TRBV5-1 to TRBJ2-1, with 9 bases fitting TRBD1. In germline, CDR1 is SGHRS, CDR2 YFSETQ. CDR3 length: 15 amino acids. V dropped 4 bases and J dropped 3; count of bases not matched to a gene: 5. CDR3 sequence (DNA): TGCGCCAGCAGCCCCGACAGGGGGTTCTACAATGAGCAGTTCTTC. Translation: CASSPDRGFYNEQFF.

This sequence joins TRBV9 and TRBJ1-6, with 10 bases fitting TRBD1. The CDR3 totals 14 residues. Germline CDR1 SGDLS, CDR2 YYNGEE. Unmatched junction bases numbered 3, after V lost 4 bases and J lost 8 bases. The CDR3, as DNA: TGTGCCAGCAGCCCGACAGGGGGCTATTCACCCCTCCACTTT. Translation: CASSPTGGYSPLHF.

The chain has TRBV10-2 and TRBJ2-3; weak D call: TRBD1 (5 bases). V lost 7 bases to trimming and J lost 2 bases, with 13 bases between them. Per germline, CDR1 WSHSY and CDR2 SAAADI. The CDR3 runs 14 residues. The CDR3 coding sequence is TGCGCCAGCATCCAGACAGCCTTCACAGATACGCAGTATTTT. The encoded protein is CASIQTAFTDTQYF.

The chain is built from TRBV19 and TRBJ1-5; maybe TRBD1 (6 bases). The CDR3 spans 15 residues. Germline lookup yields CDR1 LNHDA and CDR2 SQIVND (reference sequence). Between the trimmed V and J ends, which lost 10 bases and 1 base, there was a span of 17 bases. CDR3 sequence (DNA): TGTGCCATTTCCGCCGGGGGGCAAAGCAATCAGCCCCAGCATTTT. Protein: CAISAGGQSNQPQHF.

The chain recombines TRBV7-6 with TRBJ2-7; TRBD2 might be the D (5 bases). CDR1 SGHVS and CDR2 FNYEAQ come from the germline V gene. The CDR3 covers 14 residues. V lost 5 bases to trimming and J lost 3 bases, with 14 bases between them. The CDR3 nucleotides are TGTGCCAGCAGCGCAGCAATCCGGGGCTACGAGCAGTACTTC. This sequence encodes CASSAAIRGYEQYF.

This chain joins TRBV5-1 and TRBJ1-3; no reliable D call. The CDR3 runs to 14 residues. Germline CDR1 is SGHRS and CDR2 is YFSETQ. V was cut by 4 bases and J by 0 bases, with 8 bases left in between. CDR3 in DNA: TGCGCCAGCAGCCGGGTGGGCTCTGGAAACACCATATATTTT. This codes for CASSRVGSGNTIYF.

The chain uses TRBV30 and TRBJ2-2; a possible D gene is TRBD2 (6 bases). The CDR3 sequence is 14 residues long. Trimming took 5 bases from V and 0 from J, leaving 10 bases between them. CDR1 is GTSNPN, CDR2 SVGIG, per germline (reference sequence). CDR3 DNA sequence: TGTGCCTGGGCGGGGACGGCGAACACCGGGGAGCTGTTTTTT. Translated: CAWAGTANTGELFF.

This clone has more than one count but fewer than ten. Here the CDR3 reads CSARGAGEQYF. CDR3 coding DNA: TGCAGTGCTAGGGGTGCGGGCGAGCAGTACTTC. This sequence joins TRBV20-1 and TRBJ2-7, with D possibly matching TRBD2 (5 bases). CDR3 size: 11 residues. Looked up from germline, CDR1 is DFQATT and CDR2 is SNEGSKA (reference sequence). V was clipped by 3 bases and J by 6 bases, with 9 bases between them.

V gene TRBV19 combines with J gene TRBJ1-4; no clear D gene. The CDR3 is 14 amino acids. The germline V and J ends were trimmed by 6 bases and 4 bases, with 12 bases remaining between them. Germline CDR1 and CDR2: LNHDA and SQIVND (reference sequence). CDR3 sequence (DNA): TGTGCCAGTAGCCAACAGACCTTTAATGAAAAACTGTTTTTT. Its translation is CASSQQTFNEKLFF.

The genes are TRBV10-2 and TRBJ1-1, with unresolved D. Trimming cost V 3 bases and J 1 base, with 6 bases left between them. Looked up from germline, CDR1 is WSHSY and CDR2 is SAAADI. The CDR3 contains 13 residues. In DNA, the CDR3 is TGCGCCAGCAGTGATAACGGGAACACTGAAGCTTTCTTT. It is translated as CASSDNGNTEAFF.

V gene TRBV5-1 combines with J gene TRBJ1-1, with D perhaps matching TRBD1 (6 bases). CDR3 length equals 15 residues. The V end was cut by 4 bases, the J end by 0 bases, with 13 bases between. In germline, CDR1 is SGHRS, CDR2 YFSETQ. The CDR3 sequence is CASSQAGAMNTEAFF. The CDR3 DNA is TGCGCCAGCAGCCAGGCAGGGGCAATGAACACTGAAGCTTTCTTT.

The J gene is TRBJ1-1, the V gene TRBV7-8; D gene unclear. Trimming stripped 3 bases from V and 0 bases from J, with 8 bases between. Germline assignment: CDR1 SGHVS and CDR2 FQNEAQ. This CDR3 contains 14 residues. The CDR3 sequence is CASSLSHLNTEAFF. CDR3 bases: TGTGCCAGCAGCTTGAGCCACTTGAACACTGAAGCTTTCTTT.

V is TRBV6-1 and J is TRBJ1-5; TRBD1 is a possible D gene (5 bases). The CDR3 is 14 amino acids. V was cut by 6 bases and J by 3 bases, with 12 bases left in between. In germline, CDR1 is MNHNS, CDR2 SASEGT. The CDR3 nucleotides read TGTGCCAGCAGCCAGGGTATAATCAATCAGCCCCAGCATTTT. It is translated as CASSQGIINQPQHF.

The rearrangement links TRBV7-9 to TRBJ1-5; 8 bases match TRBD1. The CDR3 totals 17 residues. J gave up 6 bases and V 1 base, and 11 bases lay outside the gene matches. Germline V gene lookup returns CDR1 SEHNR and CDR2 FQNEAQ (reference sequence). The CDR3 sequence: CASSLVGRQGAGQPQHF. The CDR3 DNA follows: TGTGCCAGCAGCTTAGTAGGTCGGCAGGGGGCCGGTCAGCCCCAGCATTTT.

This clone was seen only once. This sequence joins TRBV9 and TRBJ2-3; 13 bases align to TRBD2. Looked up from germline, CDR1 is SGDLS and CDR2 is YYNGEE. The V and J ends lost 3 bases and 0 bases, in that order; junction bases with no gene match: 4. The length of the CDR3 is 17 residues. CDR3 amino acids: CASSGTSGGASTDTQYF. The CDR3 region has the DNA TGTGCCAGCAGCGGGACTAGCGGGGGAGCTAGCACAGATACGCAGTATTTT.

The rearrangement uses TRBV11-2 and TRBJ2-2; D not resolved. The V end lost 3 bases, the J end lost 6 bases, and 8 bases lay between the germline ends. The CDR3 covers 13 residues. Germline V CDR1 and CDR2: SGHAT, FQNNGV. The CDR3 coding sequence is TGTGCCAGCAGCTTTTCCGTCGCCGGGGAGCTGTTTTTT. It codes for CASSFSVAGELFF.